This is a list of T cell receptor beta chains from one sample in a study of blood T cell repertoires in COVID-19. TCRdb's copy holds only in-frame clones and misses some; the assay was immunoSEQ multiplex PCR. The sample carries about 330,000 clones, 70% to 90% recorded once. The sample consisted of PBMCs or T cells enriched from blood (not recorded which). These receptors all stem from a woman between 18 and 30 years old who had recovered from COVID-19. Both conserved end residues are trimmed from each CDR3. Each record gives: CDR3 protein, J gene, V gene, D gene, clone size. A D gene is named only where the DNA matches it firmly. Clone size, where shown, is once, few, many, or a class for clones that have expanded.

CDR3 protein: ASSAGGQKGGNTIY
J gene: TRBJ1-3
V gene: TRBV9
D gene: TRBD1
clone size: once

CDR3 protein: ASSQESGGRVGINYGYT
J gene: TRBJ1-2
V gene: TRBV3-1/TRBV3-2
D gene: -
clone size: many

CDR3 protein: ASSLRGLAGGLGEQF
J gene: TRBJ2-1
V gene: TRBV5-1
D gene: TRBD2
clone size: few

CDR3 protein: ASAQEAYNSPLH
J gene: TRBJ1-6
V gene: TRBV18
D gene: -
clone size: few

CDR3 protein: ASSPGPEADEKLF
J gene: TRBJ1-4
V gene: TRBV28
D gene: -
clone size: -

CDR3 protein: ASGLGITGNTEAF
J gene: TRBJ1-1
V gene: TRBV12-5
D gene: -
clone size: -

CDR3 protein: SAQGAGRTTNEKLF
J gene: TRBJ1-4
V gene: TRBV29-1
D gene: -
clone size: -

CDR3 protein: ASSLIIGDQPQH
J gene: TRBJ1-5
V gene: TRBV7-2
D gene: -
clone size: -

CDR3 protein: ASSRQWGLITGELF
J gene: TRBJ2-2
V gene: TRBV3-1/TRBV3-2
D gene: TRBD2
clone size: -

CDR3 protein: ATSDPTSGSRHEQF
J gene: TRBJ2-1
V gene: TRBV24-1
D gene: TRBD2
clone size: -

CDR3 protein: ATSDIFEETQY
J gene: TRBJ2-5
V gene: TRBV4-1
D gene: -
clone size: -

CDR3 protein: ASSLRGGYLEQY
J gene: TRBJ2-7
V gene: TRBV5-1
D gene: -
clone size: once

CDR3 protein: SVSPGTGGEKLF
J gene: TRBJ1-4
V gene: TRBV29-1
D gene: -
clone size: -

CDR3 protein: ASSLVDFRGGGYT
J gene: TRBJ1-2
V gene: TRBV5-1
D gene: -
clone size: -

CDR3 protein: ASSQEPRAYEQY
J gene: TRBJ2-7
V gene: TRBV3-1/TRBV3-2
D gene: -
clone size: once

CDR3 protein: ASRGSNQPQH
J gene: TRBJ1-5
V gene: TRBV6-5
D gene: -
clone size: -

CDR3 protein: ASSPSEDYGYT
J gene: TRBJ1-2
V gene: TRBV18
D gene: -
clone size: once

CDR3 protein: ASSSPGQGSH
J gene: TRBJ2-7
V gene: TRBV27
D gene: -
clone size: -

CDR3 protein: AISDPWQAPNYGYT
J gene: TRBJ1-2
V gene: TRBV10-3
D gene: -
clone size: -

CDR3 protein: ASSEEGARVSGYT
J gene: TRBJ1-2
V gene: TRBV2
D gene: TRBD1
clone size: -

CDR3 protein: SASWRVSGYT
J gene: TRBJ1-2
V gene: TRBV20-1
D gene: -
clone size: -

CDR3 protein: ASSSTGGNSPLH
J gene: TRBJ1-6
V gene: TRBV5-1
D gene: TRBD1
clone size: once

CDR3 protein: ASSRGQGDTQY
J gene: TRBJ2-3
V gene: TRBV4-1
D gene: TRBD1
clone size: -

CDR3 protein: ASSLTGGSSNQPQH
J gene: TRBJ1-5
V gene: TRBV5-1
D gene: -
clone size: -

CDR3 protein: ASRKGGSNTGELF
J gene: TRBJ2-2
V gene: TRBV14
D gene: -
clone size: -

CDR3 protein: AWSGSGDNTIY
J gene: TRBJ1-3
V gene: TRBV30
D gene: -
clone size: -

CDR3 protein: ASSLGQGLGTQY
J gene: TRBJ2-3
V gene: TRBV5-1
D gene: -
clone size: -

CDR3 protein: AISERTETAF
J gene: TRBJ1-1
V gene: TRBV10-3
D gene: -
clone size: -

CDR3 protein: ASSRGTGVEYGYT
J gene: TRBJ1-2
V gene: TRBV4-1
D gene: TRBD1
clone size: -

CDR3 protein: ASSPWGTSEYNEQF
J gene: TRBJ2-1
V gene: TRBV28
D gene: TRBD2
clone size: -

CDR3 protein: ASSSSGTGATEAF
J gene: TRBJ1-1
V gene: TRBV7-3
D gene: TRBD1
clone size: -

CDR3 protein: ASSQEGSSGNTIY
J gene: TRBJ1-3
V gene: TRBV3-1/TRBV3-2
D gene: -
clone size: once

CDR3 protein: SASSGLSYNSPLH
J gene: TRBJ1-6
V gene: TRBV20-1
D gene: -
clone size: -

CDR3 protein: ASSLVGLGHRNTEAF
J gene: TRBJ1-1
V gene: TRBV5-6
D gene: -
clone size: -

CDR3 protein: AWSGDSGGGTPY
J gene: TRBJ2-7
V gene: TRBV30
D gene: TRBD2
clone size: once

CDR3 protein: AWGERVNTEAF
J gene: TRBJ1-1
V gene: TRBV30
D gene: -
clone size: -

CDR3 protein: ATSIQGASTDTQY
J gene: TRBJ2-3
V gene: TRBV15
D gene: TRBD1
clone size: -

CDR3 protein: ASSRSGRSEQY
J gene: TRBJ2-7
V gene: TRBV28
D gene: TRBD2
clone size: -

CDR3 protein: ASSSPVGELF
J gene: TRBJ2-2
V gene: TRBV7-3
D gene: -
clone size: -

CDR3 protein: ASSLDSAGSRGYT
J gene: TRBJ1-2
V gene: TRBV7-2
D gene: -
clone size: -

CDR3 protein: ASQQETQY
J gene: TRBJ2-5
V gene: TRBV2
D gene: -
clone size: -

CDR3 protein: ASRKDRVIGEAF
J gene: TRBJ1-1
V gene: TRBV6-5
D gene: TRBD1
clone size: -

CDR3 protein: ASTLQVPSGNTIY
J gene: TRBJ1-3
V gene: TRBV2
D gene: -
clone size: -

CDR3 protein: SGSSPGGSSYEQY
J gene: TRBJ2-7
V gene: TRBV20-1
D gene: TRBD2
clone size: -

CDR3 protein: ASSQDFRDQPQH
J gene: TRBJ1-5
V gene: TRBV3-1/TRBV3-2
D gene: -
clone size: -

CDR3 protein: ASFLTAGGEQY
J gene: TRBJ2-7
V gene: TRBV5-1
D gene: -
clone size: -

CDR3 protein: ASGTNGGPNTEAF
J gene: TRBJ1-1
V gene: TRBV5-1
D gene: -
clone size: -

CDR3 protein: ASTAASGDYEQY
J gene: TRBJ2-7
V gene: TRBV7-2
D gene: TRBD2
clone size: -

CDR3 protein: ASSQVEGVETQY
J gene: TRBJ2-5
V gene: TRBV4-1
D gene: -
clone size: -

CDR3 protein: ASEVGGSNQPQH
J gene: TRBJ1-5
V gene: TRBV6-5
D gene: -
clone size: once

CDR3 protein: ASSWDRVNEQY
J gene: TRBJ2-7
V gene: TRBV7-9
D gene: TRBD1
clone size: once

CDR3 protein: ASSLQGDEKLF
J gene: TRBJ1-4
V gene: TRBV5-1
D gene: TRBD1
clone size: -

CDR3 protein: ASSPDRGRQPQH
J gene: TRBJ1-5
V gene: TRBV27
D gene: TRBD1
clone size: -

CDR3 protein: AWSGGVTDTQY
J gene: TRBJ2-3
V gene: TRBV30
D gene: -
clone size: once

CDR3 protein: ATSDLRTGTNQPQH
J gene: TRBJ1-5
V gene: TRBV24-1
D gene: TRBD1
clone size: -

CDR3 protein: ASSLEPPQGGEKLF
J gene: TRBJ1-4
V gene: TRBV7-2
D gene: -
clone size: -

CDR3 protein: ASSLALGDEQF
J gene: TRBJ2-1
V gene: TRBV5-1
D gene: -
clone size: -

CDR3 protein: ASSISRWVAETQY
J gene: TRBJ2-5
V gene: TRBV19
D gene: -
clone size: -